The rows below give T cell receptor beta chains drawn from one sample of a study of T cell changes during pregnancy in multiple sclerosis. TCRdb's copy holds only in-frame clones and misses some; the assay was immunoSEQ multiplex PCR. The sample has around 59,000 clones; 90% to 95% are singletons. This specimen was CD4+ T cells from peripheral blood mononuclear cells, taken in the first trimester of pregnancy. The receptors shown here come from a female donor with multiple sclerosis, enrolled in a pregnancy study. The CDR3 runs from the conserved cysteine through the conserved F or W. The order of the fields is V gene, J gene, D gene, CDR3 length, clone size, CDR3 protein, CDR3 DNA. The D gene is left open where the match is weak. For some rows the clone size is stated as once, few or many, or as a class when expanded; others skip it.

>TRBV2|TRBJ1-2|TRBD1|13|.
CASRLTGLRGYTF
TGTGCCAGCAGATTGACAGGGCTCAGGGGCTACACCTTC
>TRBV28|TRBJ2-2|TRBD1|17|once
CASSTLGQGAPTGELFF
TGTGCCAGCAGTACTCTCGGACAGGGGGCGCCCACCGGGGAGCTGTTTTTT
>TRBV15|TRBJ2-5|.|16|.
CATSTSVPRSLETQYF
TGTGCCACCAGCACTAGCGTGCCCAGATCCCTAGAGACCCAGTACTTC
>TRBV2|TRBJ1-2|.|15|.
CASILEQESAGGYTF
TGTGCCAGCATCCTCGAACAGGAATCGGCAGGAGGCTACACCTTC
>TRBV29-1|TRBJ1-2|.|14|.
CSVGGPTAIYGYTF
TGCAGCGTTGGGGGCCCTACCGCTATCTATGGCTACACCTTC
>TRBV2|TRBJ1-1|.|17|.
CASSELSGRGLGTEAFF
TGTGCCAGCAGTGAACTAAGTGGCAGGGGCCTAGGCACTGAAGCTTTCTTT
>TRBV7-9|TRBJ1-1|.|13|.
CASRLTQATEAFF
TGTGCCAGCAGGCTGACCCAGGCCACTGAAGCTTTCTTT
>TRBV29-1|TRBJ2-2|TRBD1|16|.
CSVDQGTGVDTGELFF
TGCAGCGTTGATCAAGGGACAGGGGTCGACACCGGGGAGCTGTTTTTT
>TRBV7-2|TRBJ2-7|TRBD2|14|.
CASSLGLAVYEQYF
TGTGCCAGCAGCTTAGGACTAGCGGTTTACGAGCAGTACTTC
>TRBV6-1|TRBJ2-5|.|15|once
CASSEMASRPETQYF
TGTGCCAGCAGTGAAATGGCTAGCCGGCCTGAGACCCAGTACTTC
>TRBV30|TRBJ1-1|TRBD1|16|.
CAWRGQGGRTNTEAFF
TGTGCCTGGAGGGGACAGGGAGGGCGCACGAACACTGAAGCTTTCTTT
>TRBV7-8|TRBJ2-7|.|15|.
CASSRGLPSGYEQYF
TGTGCCAGCAGCAGGGGACTCCCATCGGGCTACGAGCAGTACTTC
>TRBV5-6|TRBJ1-1|.|16|.
CASSLGNRIPNTEAFF
TGTGCCAGCAGCTTGGGGAACAGAATACCGAACACTGAAGCTTTCTTT
>TRBV5-5|TRBJ1-2|.|17|.
CASSPLPGQRTVYGYTF
TGTGCCAGCAGCCCCCTACCCGGACAACGGACCGTCTATGGCTACACCTTC
>TRBV6-5|TRBJ1-2|TRBD1|15|.
CASRDYRGGNYGYTF
TGTGCCAGCAGGGATTACAGGGGAGGAAACTATGGCTACACCTTC
>TRBV21-1|TRBJ2-3|.|15|.
CASSKALGGADTQYF
TGTGCCAGCAGCAAAGCTTTGGGGGGGGCAGATACGCAGTATTTT
>TRBV2|TRBJ1-6|.|14|.
CASSERGGWSPLHF
TGTGCCAGCAGTGAGAGGGGGGGGTGGTCACCCCTCCACTTT
>TRBV6-5|TRBJ1-1|.|13|.
CASSKEWSTEAFF
TGTGCCAGCAGCAAAGAATGGAGCACTGAAGCTTTCTTT
>TRBV5-6|TRBJ1-6|.|15|once
CASSLGWASVSPLHF
TGTGCCAGCAGCTTGGGGTGGGCTTCGGTTTCACCCCTCCACTTT
>TRBV5-3|TRBJ2-5|TRBD2|20|.
CARSLEASGGAFCLLWTQYF
TGTGCCAGAAGCTTGGAAGCTAGCGGGGGGGCCTTTTGTCTTTTGTGGACCCAGTACTTC
>TRBV29-1|TRBJ1-5|.|13|.
CSVEGGVGQPQHF
TGCAGCGTTGAAGGGGGAGTTGGTCAGCCCCAGCATTTT
>TRBV5-1|TRBJ2-3|TRBD2|18|.
CASSLQSGGAKRTDTQYF
TGCGCCAGCAGCTTGCAGAGCGGGGGGGCCAAAAGGACAGATACGCAGTATTTT
>TRBV7-9|TRBJ2-7|.|15|few
CASSLDRVGAYEQYF
TGTGCCAGCAGCTTAGACAGGGTTGGGGCCTACGAGCAGTACTTC
>TRBV27|TRBJ1-1|TRBD1|16|.
CASKITGGWVNTEAFF
TGTGCCAGCAAAATCACAGGGGGTTGGGTGAACACTGAAGCTTTCTTT
>TRBV7-9|TRBJ1-2|TRBD1|14|.
CASSLDGTVYGYTF
TGTGCCAGCAGCTTAGATGGGACAGTCTATGGCTACACCTTC